Listed below are T cell receptor beta chains from one sample, sequenced in a study of T cells after yellow fever vaccination. TCRdb re-analysed the 5' RACE reads in MiXCR, keeping a single row per CDR3 protein. The repertoire holds about 85,000 distinct CDR3 sequences, with approximately 12% as singletons. Sample: CD8+ T cells not binding an NS4B(214-222) dextramer, sorted from PBMCs, taken approximately 22 days after the first yellow fever vaccination. The receptors were gathered from a man aged 18 to 30 who received the YFV17D yellow fever vaccine. CDR3s include the opening cysteine and the closing phenylalanine or tryptophan. Each record gives: D gene, V gene, CDR3 protein. D genes are given only for firm matches.

>NA|TRBV4-2
CASSQVGTISGGYTF
>NA|TRBV18
CASSLSTERYYNEQFF
>NA|TRBV12-3/TRBV12-4
CASSNADMAPNYGYTF
>TRBD2|TRBV2
CASSEAIAGGNEQFF
>TRBD2|TRBV6-5
CASSFLRGGYNEQFF
>NA|TRBV12-3/TRBV12-4
CASSPILHGELFF
>NA|TRBV30
CAWSVSRGNTGELFF
>NA|TRBV7-8
CASSRGGNQPQHF
>NA|TRBV12-3/TRBV12-4
CASSLLRGGQETQYF
>NA|TRBV11-3
CASSLSGEETQYF
>NA|TRBV4-1
CASSQDVPYGYTF
>NA|TRBV2
CASRRENYGYTF
>NA|TRBV27
CASSLIRETYNEQFF
>NA|TRBV12-3/TRBV12-4
CASSLGSSGEAFF
>TRBD2|TRBV4-1
CASSQDRVPTSGAEETQYF
>NA|TRBV4-3
CASSQDNGGSMPTDTQYF
>NA|TRBV29-1
CSARGDTGELFF
>NA|TRBV6-5
CASSFAPLANTGELFF
>NA|TRBV13
CASSLVGENTEAFF
>NA|TRBV4-2
CASSQDEKGQYF
>TRBD2|TRBV7-6
CASSVRTSGGALAGELFF
>TRBD1|TRBV9
CASSPWETGVFEGEKLFF
>NA|TRBV29-1
CSVEGGMDTGELFF
>TRBD2|TRBV13
CASSPTGSGGDTGELFF
>NA|TRBV7-9
CASSLGGLIYDEQFF
>TRBD1|TRBV7-2
CASSLADPGGYEQYF
>TRBD1|TRBV15
CATSLTGTGYNEQFF
>NA|TRBV7-8
CASSFLVADTQYF
>NA|TRBV4-1
CASSQRDLGTPNTEAFF
>TRBD1|TRBV4-3
CASSQGQGWGSPLHF
>TRBD2|TRBV7-8
CASSPRLAKAGELFF
>NA|TRBV12-3/TRBV12-4
CASSLSRNYEQYF
>NA|TRBV7-9
CASDGGFDSEAFF
>NA|TRBV29-1
CSVGRGTEQYF
>NA|TRBV6-5
CASSPSGLYGYTF
>NA|TRBV9
CASSVEIPTHEQYF
>NA|TRBV12-3/TRBV12-4
CASSVGAGPLYGYTF
>NA|TRBV11-1
CASSPWTANTGELFF
>NA|TRBV4-3
CASSQDSYNSPLHF
>NA|TRBV4-2
CASSQAESENYGYTF
>NA|TRBV4-3
CASSQELRDPNGYTF
>TRBD2|TRBV27
CASSLVAGDSDTQYF
>NA|TRBV6-1
CASTTWGIAMSAGANVLTF
>NA|TRBV6-2/TRBV6-3
CASSFSGRPYEQYF
>NA|TRBV9
CASSVGDSEQYF
>NA|TRBV4-2
CASSRGTANLYGYTF
>TRBD2|TRBV6-1
CASSVAGGDGDTQYF
>NA|TRBV20-1
CSARDVGLQLYNEQFF